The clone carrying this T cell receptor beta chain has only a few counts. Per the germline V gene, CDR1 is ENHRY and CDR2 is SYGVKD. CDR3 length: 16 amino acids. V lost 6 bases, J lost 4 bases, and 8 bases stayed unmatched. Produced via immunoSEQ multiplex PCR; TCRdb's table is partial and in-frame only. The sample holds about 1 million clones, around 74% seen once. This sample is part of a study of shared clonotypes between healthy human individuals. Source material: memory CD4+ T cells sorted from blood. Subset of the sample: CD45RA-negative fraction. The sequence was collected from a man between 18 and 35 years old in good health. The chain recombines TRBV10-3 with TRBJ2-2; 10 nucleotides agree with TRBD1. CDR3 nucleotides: TGTGCCATCAGGAACGGACAGGGGGAGAGCACCGGGGAGCTGTTTTTT. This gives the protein CAIRNGQGESTGELFF.